This T cell receptor (beta chain) came from a study of cytotoxic CD8 clonotypes in ibrutinib-treated CLL. Study results and limitations: Baseline clonality, above age-matched healthy donor levels, tracked circulating CD8+ T-cell counts. Public clonotypes showed up rarely, and on treatment they shrank or held steady.

V lost 3 bases to trimming and J lost 8 bases, with 14 bases between them. The CDR3 has 14 residues. Germline V lookup: CDR1 SGHTA, CDR2 FQGNSA. This clone was detected once. Its antigen is unknown. Method: immunoSEQ multiplex PCR; TCRdb's copy keeps in-frame clones and lacks some. Here the sample spans approximately 200,000 clones, about 72% being singletons. The rearrangement links TRBV7-2 to TRBJ2-4; D uncertain. Source: PBMCs, taken after 24 months of ibrutinib treatment. This TCR came from a human donor with chronic lymphocytic leukemia. CDR3 DNA sequence: TGTGCCAGCAGCTTTAACCCCCCCCCGGACATTCAGTACTTC. Translation gives CASSFNPPPDIQYF.